This TCR beta chain came from a study of CD8 T cells in Susac syndrome. Findings and limits, study-wide: The study conceded that relatively few individuals underwent its TCR sequencing and HLA analysis.

The authors reverse transcribed 0.5 to 1 ug RNA with random hexamers. An immunoSEQ multiplex PCR amplified TCR beta CDR3 over 54 Vbeta and 13 Jbeta. TCRdb used MiXCR to reprocess the immunoSEQ multiplex PCR reads, holding one entry per CDR3 protein. The table lists approximately 160,000 distinct CDR3 sequences, 94% of them singletons, with 0.08% to 0.095% in the top ten. Details on this clonotype: Its matching antigen is unknown.

Trimming shortened V by 3 bases and J by 2 bases, and 6 bases separated the two germline ends. Germline V lookup: CDR1 SGHVS, CDR2 FQNEAQ. The length of the CDR3 is 13 residues. This TCR was recovered from a human donor with multiple sclerosis. This chain links TRBV7-8 with TRBJ2-3; D unresolved. Material for sequencing was CD4+ T cells from PBMCs. CDR3 bases: TGTGCCAGCAGCTTCGGTCTCACAGATACGCAGTATTTT. As protein: CASSFGLTDTQYF.